This T cell receptor beta chain comes out of a study of cytomegalovirus exposure and HLA in healthy donors. Study findings and constraints: Some TCR beta chains (roughly 150 of them) were listed as cytomegalovirus-associated. Most TCRs appeared rarely, but some public TCRs recurred in many donors. Another analysis was done later, and it associated roughly 15,000 TCR beta sequences with HLA alleles at 0.05 false discovery rate.

Worth noting for this clone: Antigen unknown.

Germline V gene data show CDR1 as DFQATT and CDR2 as SNEGSKA (reference sequence). The length of the CDR3 is 11 residues. The PCR ran on 60 Vbeta and 13 Jbeta primers. The repertoire was sequenced with immunoSEQ multiplex PCR; TCRdb's copy has only in-frame clones and lacks some. The sample lists under 150,000 clones, 65% to 85% seen once, with 2% to 2.5% in the top ten. This TCR came from a man aged 45-65 years in good health and CMV-seronegative. The sequenced material came from PBMCs. V gene TRBV20-1 combines with J gene TRBJ1-2, with D hard to call. The CDR3 DNA reads TGCTTAACTCTCGGGAACTATGGCTACACCTTC. This sequence encodes CLTLGNYGYTF.